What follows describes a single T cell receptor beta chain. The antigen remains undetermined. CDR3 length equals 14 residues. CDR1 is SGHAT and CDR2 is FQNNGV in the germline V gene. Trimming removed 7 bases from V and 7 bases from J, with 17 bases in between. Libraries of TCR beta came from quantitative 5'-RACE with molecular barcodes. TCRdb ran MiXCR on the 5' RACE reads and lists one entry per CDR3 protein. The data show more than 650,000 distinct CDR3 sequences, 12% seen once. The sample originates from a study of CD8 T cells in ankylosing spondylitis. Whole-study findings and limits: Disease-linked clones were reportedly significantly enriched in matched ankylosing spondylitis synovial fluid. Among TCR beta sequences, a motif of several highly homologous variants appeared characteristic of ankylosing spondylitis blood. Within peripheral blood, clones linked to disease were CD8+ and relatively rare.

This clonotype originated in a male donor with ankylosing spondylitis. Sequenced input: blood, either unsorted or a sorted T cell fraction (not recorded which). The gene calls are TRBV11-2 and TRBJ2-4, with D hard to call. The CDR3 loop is CASTEMWSSNIQYF. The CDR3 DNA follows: TGTGCCAGCACCGAGATGTGGAGTTCGAACATTCAGTACTTC.